This TCR beta chain was profiled in a study of radiation and T cells in renal cell carcinoma. At the level of the study: Nephrectomy followed 15 Gy stereotactic body radiation by 4 weeks.

Specified time point: blood 2 weeks post-SBRT. Stated treatment: 15 Gy SBRT to primary tumor, nephrectomy 4 weeks later. The repertoire was sequenced with immunoSEQ multiplex PCR; TCRdb's copy has only in-frame clones and lacks some. Of about 130,000 clones detected, approximately 85% appear once; the ten largest clones hold 5.8%. To note about this clone: Its antigen remains unidentified.

Study-wide results and limits: Top tumor clonotypes rose in blood 2 weeks post-radiation, then contracted.

Germline-derived CDR1 and CDR2 are MNHEY and SVGAGI. V lost 6 bases and J lost 1; bases outside the gene matches: 5. CDR3 length: 15 amino acids. The specimen comprised blood, sampled from a patient whose treatment included radiotherapy and nephrectomy. The sequence derives from a middle-aged man with renal cell carcinoma. The chain links TRBV6-5 to TRBJ1-5; TRBD1 matches 8 bases. In nucleotides, the CDR3 is TGTGCCAGCAGCCGGGGACAGGTCAGCAATCAGCCCCAGCATTTT. Translating gives CASSRGQVSNQPQHF.